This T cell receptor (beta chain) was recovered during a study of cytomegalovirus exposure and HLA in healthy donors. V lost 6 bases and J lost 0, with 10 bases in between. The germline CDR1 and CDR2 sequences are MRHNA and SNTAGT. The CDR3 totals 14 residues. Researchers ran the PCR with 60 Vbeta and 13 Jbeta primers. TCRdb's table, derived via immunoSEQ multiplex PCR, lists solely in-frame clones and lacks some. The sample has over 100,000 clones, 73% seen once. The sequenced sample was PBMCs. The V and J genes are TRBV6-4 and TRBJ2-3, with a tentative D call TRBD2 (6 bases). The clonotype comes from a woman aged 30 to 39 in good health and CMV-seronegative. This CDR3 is CASRAGSSTDTQYF. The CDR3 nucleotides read TGTGCCAGCAGAGCCGGGAGCAGCACAGATACGCAGTATTTT.